This T cell receptor (beta chain) was observed in a study of breast tumors, draining lymph nodes, adjacent tissues. Study observations and caveats: Tumor repertoires ranked between lymph nodes and nontumor tissue in diversity, with V and J gene preferences. Tumor and nontumor repertoires were significantly more similar in luminal-like than in basal-like breast cancer. The data were judged consistent with most tumor T cells coming from lymph node and expanding in tumor. The lymph node origin of tumor T cells was framed as consistent with a hypothesis, not demonstrated.

This clonotype was counted at least ten times. Its antigen is currently unknown. In germline, CDR1 is LGHDT, CDR2 YNNKEL (reference sequence). The CDR3 has 15 residues. V shed 4 bases, J shed 5 bases, and the junction held 8 bases outside the gene matches. The lymph nodes were axillary draining lymph nodes from breast cancer patients. Each CDR3 protein is one row after TCRdb ran MiXCR on the multiplex PCR reads. The top ten hold just over 2.5% of the sample, which has about 130,000 distinct CDR3 sequences, more than 20% seen once. This clonotype was obtained from a female donor with breast cancer. Some clones in this sample may be carry-over from other donors' samples. Sequencing was carried out using axillary lymph node tissue. This chain links TRBV3-1 with TRBJ2-5; TRBD2 agrees at 9 bases. The CDR3 protein is CASSPIAGEVETQYF. In nucleotides, the CDR3 is TGTGCCAGCAGCCCGATAGCGGGAGAGGTTGAGACCCAGTACTTC.